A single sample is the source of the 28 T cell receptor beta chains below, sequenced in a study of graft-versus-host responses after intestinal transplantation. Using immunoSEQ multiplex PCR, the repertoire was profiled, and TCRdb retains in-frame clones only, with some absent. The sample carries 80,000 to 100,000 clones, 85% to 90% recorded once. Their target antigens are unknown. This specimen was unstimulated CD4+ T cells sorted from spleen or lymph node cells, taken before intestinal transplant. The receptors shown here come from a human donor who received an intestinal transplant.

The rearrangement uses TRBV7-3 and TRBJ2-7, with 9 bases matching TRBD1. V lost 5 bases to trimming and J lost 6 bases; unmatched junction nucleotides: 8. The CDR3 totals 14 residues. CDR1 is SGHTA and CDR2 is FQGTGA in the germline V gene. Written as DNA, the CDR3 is TGTGCCAGCAGCCAAAAGGGACAGGGAGGCGAGCAGTACTTC. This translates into CASSQKGQGGEQYF.

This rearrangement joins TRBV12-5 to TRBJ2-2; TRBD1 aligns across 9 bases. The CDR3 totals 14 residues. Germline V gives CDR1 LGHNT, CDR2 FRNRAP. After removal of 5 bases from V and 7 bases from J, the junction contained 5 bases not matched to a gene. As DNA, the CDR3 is TGTGCTAGTGGTAGGGACAGGGTCGACGGGGAGCTGTTTTTT. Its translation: CASGRDRVDGELFF.

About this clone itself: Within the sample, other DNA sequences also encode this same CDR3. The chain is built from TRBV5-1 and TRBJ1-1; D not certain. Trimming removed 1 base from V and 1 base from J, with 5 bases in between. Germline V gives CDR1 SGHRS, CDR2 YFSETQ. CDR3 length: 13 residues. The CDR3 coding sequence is TGCGCCAGCAGCTTGACAGCGAACACTGAAGCTTTCTTT. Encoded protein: CASSLTANTEAFF. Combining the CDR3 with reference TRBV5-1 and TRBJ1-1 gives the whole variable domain KAGVTQTPRYLIKTRGQQVTLSCSPISGHRSVSWYQQTPGQGLQFLFEYFSETQRNKGNFPGRFSGRQFSNSRSEMNVSTLELGDSALYLCASSLTANTEAFFGQGTRLTVV.

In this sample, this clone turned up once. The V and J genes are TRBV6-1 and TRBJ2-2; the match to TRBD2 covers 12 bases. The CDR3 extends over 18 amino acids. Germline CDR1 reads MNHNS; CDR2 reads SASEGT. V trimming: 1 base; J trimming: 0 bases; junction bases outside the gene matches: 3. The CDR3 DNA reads TGTGCCAGCAGTGAAGTGGCTAGCGGGGGGGCGAACACCGGGGAGCTGTTTTTT. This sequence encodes CASSEVASGGANTGELFF.

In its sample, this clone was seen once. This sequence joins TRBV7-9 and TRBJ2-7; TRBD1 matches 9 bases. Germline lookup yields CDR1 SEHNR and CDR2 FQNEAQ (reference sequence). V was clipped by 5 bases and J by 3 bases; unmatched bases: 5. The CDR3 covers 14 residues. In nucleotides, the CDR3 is TGTGCCAGCAGCGTACAGGGGGCGGGCTACGAGCAGTACTTC. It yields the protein CASSVQGAGYEQYF.

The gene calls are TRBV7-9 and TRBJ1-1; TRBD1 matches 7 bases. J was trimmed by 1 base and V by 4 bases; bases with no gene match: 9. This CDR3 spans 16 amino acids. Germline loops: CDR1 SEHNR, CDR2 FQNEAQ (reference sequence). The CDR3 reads CASSYRGASGNTEAFF. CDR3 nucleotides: TGTGCCAGCAGCTACAGGGGCGCCTCCGGGAACACTGAAGCTTTCTTT.

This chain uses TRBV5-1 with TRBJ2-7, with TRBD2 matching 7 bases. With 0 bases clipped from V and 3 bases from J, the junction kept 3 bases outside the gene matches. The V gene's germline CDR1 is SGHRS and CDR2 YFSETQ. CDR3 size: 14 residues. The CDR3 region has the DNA TGCGCCAGCAGCTTGGCGTGGGGGGGCTACGAGCAGTACTTC. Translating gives CASSLAWGGYEQYF.

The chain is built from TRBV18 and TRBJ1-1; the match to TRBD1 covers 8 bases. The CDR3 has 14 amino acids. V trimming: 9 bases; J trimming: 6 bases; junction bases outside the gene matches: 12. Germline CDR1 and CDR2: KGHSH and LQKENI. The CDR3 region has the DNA TGTGCCAGTCGACTCTTACAGGGGGATCCTGAAGCTTTCTTT. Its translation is CASRLLQGDPEAFF. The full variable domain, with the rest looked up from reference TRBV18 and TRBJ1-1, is NAGVMQNPRHLVRRRGQEARLRCSPMKGHSHVYWYRQLPEEGLKFMVYLQKENIIDESGMPKERFSAEFPKEGPSILRIQQVVRGDSAAYFCASRLLQGDPEAFFGQGTRLTVV.

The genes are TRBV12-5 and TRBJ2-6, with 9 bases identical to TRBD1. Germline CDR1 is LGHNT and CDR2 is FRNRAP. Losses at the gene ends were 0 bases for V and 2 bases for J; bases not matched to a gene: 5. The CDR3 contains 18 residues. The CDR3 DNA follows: TGTGCTAGTGGTTTGGTAGACAGGGGGACTGCTGGGGCCAACGTCCTGACTTTC. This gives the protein CASGLVDRGTAGANVLTF.

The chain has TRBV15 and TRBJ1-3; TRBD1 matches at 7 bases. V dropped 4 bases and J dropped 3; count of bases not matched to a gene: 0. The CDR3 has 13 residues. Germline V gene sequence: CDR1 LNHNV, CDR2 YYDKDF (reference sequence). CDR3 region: CATSTGGGNTIYF. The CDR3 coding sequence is TGTGCCACCAGCACAGGGGGTGGAAACACCATATATTTT.

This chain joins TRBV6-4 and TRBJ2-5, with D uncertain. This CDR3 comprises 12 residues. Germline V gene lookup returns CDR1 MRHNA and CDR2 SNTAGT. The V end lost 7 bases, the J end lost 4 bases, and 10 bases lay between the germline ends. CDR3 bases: TGTGCCAGCACTAACTCCCGAGAGACCCAGTACTTC. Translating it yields CASTNSRETQYF.

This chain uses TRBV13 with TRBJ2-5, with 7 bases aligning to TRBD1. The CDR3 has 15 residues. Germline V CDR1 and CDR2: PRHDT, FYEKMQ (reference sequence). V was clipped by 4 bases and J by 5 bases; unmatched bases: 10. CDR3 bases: TGTGCCAGCAGCTCCCGGACAGGATCTTTTGAGACCCAGTACTTC. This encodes CASSSRTGSFETQYF.

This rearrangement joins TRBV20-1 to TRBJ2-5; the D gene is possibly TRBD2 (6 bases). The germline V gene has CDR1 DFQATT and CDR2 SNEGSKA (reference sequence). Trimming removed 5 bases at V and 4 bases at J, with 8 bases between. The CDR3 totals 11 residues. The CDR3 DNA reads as TGCAGTGCTCTAGCGCGAGAGACCCAGTACTTC. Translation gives CSALARETQYF.

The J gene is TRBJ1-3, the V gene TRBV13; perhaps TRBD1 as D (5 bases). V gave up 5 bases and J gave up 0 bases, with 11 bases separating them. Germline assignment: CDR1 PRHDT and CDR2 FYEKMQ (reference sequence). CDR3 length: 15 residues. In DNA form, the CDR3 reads TGTGCCAGCAGCCTCAGGGTGGACTCTGGAAACACCATATATTTT. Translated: CASSLRVDSGNTIYF. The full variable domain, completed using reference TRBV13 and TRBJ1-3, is AAGVIQSPRHLIKEKRETATLKCYPIPRHDTVYWYQQGPGQDPQFLISFYEKMQSDKGSIPDRFSAQQFSDYHSELNMSSLELGDSALYFCASSLRVDSGNTIYFGEGSWLTVV.

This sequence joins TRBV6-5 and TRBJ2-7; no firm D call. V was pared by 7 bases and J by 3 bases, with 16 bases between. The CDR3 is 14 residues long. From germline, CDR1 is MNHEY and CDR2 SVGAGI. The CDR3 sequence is CASIGTAPFYEQYF. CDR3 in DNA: TGTGCCAGCATAGGTACAGCACCATTCTACGAGCAGTACTTC.

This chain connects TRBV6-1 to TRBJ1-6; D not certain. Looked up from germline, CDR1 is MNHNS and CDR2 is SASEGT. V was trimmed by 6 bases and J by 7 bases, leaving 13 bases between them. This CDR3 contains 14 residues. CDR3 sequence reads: CASRLPAGNSPLHF. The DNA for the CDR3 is TGTGCCAGCAGACTCCCCGCGGGGAATTCACCCCTCCACTTT.

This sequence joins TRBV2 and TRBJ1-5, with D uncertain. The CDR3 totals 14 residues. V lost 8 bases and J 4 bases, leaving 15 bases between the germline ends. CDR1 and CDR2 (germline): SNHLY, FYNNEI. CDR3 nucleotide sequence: TGTGCCAGCGCAGGCCGGGGTTGGAATCAGCCCCAGCATTTT. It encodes CASAGRGWNQPQHF. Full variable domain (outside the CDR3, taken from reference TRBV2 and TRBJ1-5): EPEVTQTPSHQVTQMGQEVILRCVPISNHLYFYWYRQILGQKVEFLVSFYNNEISEKSEIFDDQFSVERPDGSNFTLKIRSTKLEDSAMYFCASAGRGWNQPQHFGDGTRLSIL.

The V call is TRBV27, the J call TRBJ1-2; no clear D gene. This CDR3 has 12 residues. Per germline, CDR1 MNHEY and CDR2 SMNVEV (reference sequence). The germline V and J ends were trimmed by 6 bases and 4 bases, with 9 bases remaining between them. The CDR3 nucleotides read TGTGCCAGCAGGGCCCCCCTCTATGGCTACACCTTC. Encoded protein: CASRAPLYGYTF.

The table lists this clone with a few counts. CDR3 sequence: CASSYSTGDSNYGYTF. Here the CDR3 DNA reads TGTGCCAGCAGTTACTCGACCGGAGATTCTAACTATGGCTACACCTTC. This chain links TRBV6-5 with TRBJ1-2; D is undetermined. The CDR3 spans 16 residues. Trimming took 0 bases from V and 0 from J, leaving 11 bases between them. Germline V gene sequence: CDR1 MNHEY, CDR2 SVGAGI.

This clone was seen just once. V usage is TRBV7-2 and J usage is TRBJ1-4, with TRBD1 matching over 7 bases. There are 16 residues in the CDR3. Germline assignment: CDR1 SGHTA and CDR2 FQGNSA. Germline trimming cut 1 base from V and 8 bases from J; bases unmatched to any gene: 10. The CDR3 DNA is TGTGCCAGCAGCTTAGTAGGGACAGCCCGGGGCGAAAAACTGTTTTTT. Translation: CASSLVGTARGEKLFF.

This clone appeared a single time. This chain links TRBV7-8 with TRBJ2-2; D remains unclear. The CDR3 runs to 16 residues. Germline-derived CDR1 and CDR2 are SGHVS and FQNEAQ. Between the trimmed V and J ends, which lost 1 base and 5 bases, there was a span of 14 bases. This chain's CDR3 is CASSLGGPAETGELFF. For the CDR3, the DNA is TGTGCCAGCAGCTTAGGTGGCCCCGCGGAAACCGGGGAGCTGTTTTTT.

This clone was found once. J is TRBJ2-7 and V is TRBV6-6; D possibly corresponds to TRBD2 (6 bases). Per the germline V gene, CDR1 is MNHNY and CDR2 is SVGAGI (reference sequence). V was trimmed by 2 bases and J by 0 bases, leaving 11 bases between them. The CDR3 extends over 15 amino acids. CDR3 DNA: TGTGCCAGCAGTTACGCGGGGCCAAGCTCCTACGAGCAGTACTTC. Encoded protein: CASSYAGPSSYEQYF.

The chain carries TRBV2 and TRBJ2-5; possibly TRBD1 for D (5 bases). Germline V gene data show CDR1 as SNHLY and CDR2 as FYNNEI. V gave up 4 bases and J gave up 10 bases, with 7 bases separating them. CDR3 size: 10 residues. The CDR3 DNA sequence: TGTGCCAGCAGTGGAAGGGGCCAGTACTTC. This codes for CASSGRGQYF. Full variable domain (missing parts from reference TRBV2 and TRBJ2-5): EPEVTQTPSHQVTQMGQEVILRCVPISNHLYFYWYRQILGQKVEFLVSFYNNEISEKSEIFDDQFSVERPDGSNFTLKIRSTKLEDSAMYFCASSGRGQYFGPGTRLLVL.

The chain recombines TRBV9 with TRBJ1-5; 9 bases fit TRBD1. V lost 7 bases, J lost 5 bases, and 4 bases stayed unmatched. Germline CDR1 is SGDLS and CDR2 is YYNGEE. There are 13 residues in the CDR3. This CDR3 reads CASSRDRDQPQHF. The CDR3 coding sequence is TGTGCCAGCTCCCGGGACAGGGATCAGCCCCAGCATTTT.

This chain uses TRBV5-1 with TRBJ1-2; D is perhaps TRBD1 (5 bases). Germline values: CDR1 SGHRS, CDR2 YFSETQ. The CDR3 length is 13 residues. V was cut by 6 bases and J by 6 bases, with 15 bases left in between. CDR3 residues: CASKAQGGNGYTF. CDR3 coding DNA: TGCGCCAGCAAGGCGCAGGGAGGGAATGGCTACACCTTC. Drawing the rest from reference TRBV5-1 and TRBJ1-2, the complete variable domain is KAGVTQTPRYLIKTRGQQVTLSCSPISGHRSVSWYQQTPGQGLQFLFEYFSETQRNKGNFPGRFSGRQFSNSRSEMNVSTLELGDSALYLCASKAQGGNGYTFGSGTRLTVV.

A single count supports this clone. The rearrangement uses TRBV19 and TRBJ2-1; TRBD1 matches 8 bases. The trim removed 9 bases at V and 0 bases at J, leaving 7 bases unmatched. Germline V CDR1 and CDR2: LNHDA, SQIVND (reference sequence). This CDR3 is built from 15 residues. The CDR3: CASAKTGVSYNEQFF. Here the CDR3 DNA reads TGTGCCAGCGCTAAGACAGGGGTCTCCTACAATGAGCAGTTCTTC.

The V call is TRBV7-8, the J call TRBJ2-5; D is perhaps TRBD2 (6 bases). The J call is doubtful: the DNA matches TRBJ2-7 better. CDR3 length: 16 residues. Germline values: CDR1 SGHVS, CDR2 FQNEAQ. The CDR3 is CASSLGRPGVAYEQYF. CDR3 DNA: TGTGCCAGCAGCTTAGGCCGCCCGGGGGTGGCCTACGAGCAGTACTTC.

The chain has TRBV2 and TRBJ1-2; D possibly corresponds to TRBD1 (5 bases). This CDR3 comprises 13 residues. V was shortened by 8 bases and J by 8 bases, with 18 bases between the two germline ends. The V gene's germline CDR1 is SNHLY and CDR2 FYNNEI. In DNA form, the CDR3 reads TGTGCCAGCTCCTCGGGGGAGGCTTGGGGCTACACCTTC. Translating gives CASSSGEAWGYTF.